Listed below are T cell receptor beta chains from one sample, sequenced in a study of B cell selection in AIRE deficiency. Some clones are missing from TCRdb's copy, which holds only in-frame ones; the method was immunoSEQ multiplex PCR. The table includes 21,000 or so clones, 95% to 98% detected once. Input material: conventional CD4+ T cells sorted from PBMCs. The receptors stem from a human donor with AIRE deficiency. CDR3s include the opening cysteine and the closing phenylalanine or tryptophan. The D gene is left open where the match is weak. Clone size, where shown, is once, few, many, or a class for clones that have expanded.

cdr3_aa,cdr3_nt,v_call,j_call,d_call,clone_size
CASRRAGGTSNQPQHF,TGTGCCAGCAGGAGGGCAGGGGGTACTAGCAATCAGCCCCAGCATTTT,TRBV28,TRBJ1-5,TRBD1,NA
CASSLDSAGVYEQYF,TGTGCCAGCAGTTTAGACAGTGCGGGGGTTTACGAGCAGTACTTC,TRBV28,TRBJ2-7,TRBD2,NA
CASSLLVLGHGQETQYF,TGTGCCAGCAGCTTATTGGTATTAGGACACGGTCAAGAGACCCAGTACTTC,TRBV5-6,TRBJ2-5,NA,NA
CASTPGGGGPSYEQYF,TGTGCCAGCACCCCGGGCGGGGGGGGGCCCTCCTACGAGCAGTACTTC,TRBV7-2,TRBJ2-7,TRBD2,NA
CAISGGGSQPQHF,TGTGCCATCAGTGGGGGAGGATCCCAGCCCCAGCATTTT,TRBV10-3,TRBJ1-5,NA,few
CASKSGSAYNEQFF,TGTGCCAGTAAGAGCGGGAGTGCCTACAATGAGCAGTTCTTC,TRBV19,TRBJ2-1,TRBD2,NA
CASSLVWREREETQYF,TGTGCCAGCAGCTTAGTCTGGAGGGAGAGGGAAGAGACCCAGTACTTC,TRBV7-6,TRBJ2-5,NA,NA
CASNYGGEGTGELFF,TGTGCCAGCAACTACGGGGGAGAAGGCACCGGGGAGCTGTTTTTT,TRBV5-5,TRBJ2-2,NA,NA
CASSLNPPGQGTFKETQYF,TGTGCCAGCAGTTTAAACCCCCCTGGTCAGGGGACGTTCAAAGAGACCCAGTACTTC,TRBV28,TRBJ2-5,NA,NA
CASSSAATQYF,TGTGCCAGCAGTTCGGCGGCTACGCAGTATTTT,TRBV14,TRBJ2-3,NA,NA
CASSYSGSSYNEQFF,TGTGCCAGCAGCTATAGCGGTTCGTCCTACAATGAGCAGTTCTTC,TRBV7-3,TRBJ2-1,NA,NA
CASSLSLGDTQYF,TGTGCCAGCAGCTTAAGTTTGGGAGATACGCAGTATTTT,TRBV11-3,TRBJ2-3,NA,NA
CASSLDIYTDTQYF,TGTGCCAGCAGCTTAGATATTTACACAGATACGCAGTATTTT,TRBV11-2,TRBJ2-3,NA,NA
CASSLIDRGTGELFF,TGCGCCAGCAGCCTGATAGACAGGGGAACCGGGGAGCTGTTTTTT,TRBV4-3,TRBJ2-2,TRBD1,NA
CASSPRDTQYF,TGTGCCAGCAGCCCCCGGGATACGCAGTATTTT,TRBV7-2,TRBJ2-3,NA,NA
CASSEAADSGNTIYF,TGTGCCAGCAGTGAAGCAGCTGATTCTGGAAACACCATATATTTT,TRBV6-1,TRBJ1-3,NA,NA
CASSVGLAGAQETQYF,TGTGCCAGCAGCGTAGGTTTAGCGGGGGCTCAAGAGACCCAGTACTTC,TRBV9,TRBJ2-5,TRBD2,NA
CASSSSRGGGATNEKLFF,TGCGCCAGCAGCTCCTCAAGGGGTGGGGGTGCAACTAATGAAAAACTGTTTTTT,TRBV5-1,TRBJ1-4,NA,once
CASRRTQSSYNSPLHF,TGTGCCAGCAGAAGGACGCAGAGCTCCTATAATTCACCCCTTCACTTT,TRBV27,TRBJ1-6,NA,NA
CASSQPTGQPNTGELFF,TGTGCCAGCAGTCAGCCGACGGGACAGCCGAACACCGGGGAGCTGTTTTTT,TRBV7-8,TRBJ2-2,TRBD1,NA
CASSLDGVKNIQYF,TGTGCCAGCAGCTTAGACGGGGTAAAGAACATTCAGTACTTC,TRBV7-8,TRBJ2-4,NA,NA
CASSLGRAYYEQYF,TGTGCCAGCAGCTTAGGTCGCGCCTACTACGAGCAGTACTTC,TRBV11-2,TRBJ2-7,NA,NA
CASSWGTGVTQYF,TGTGCCAGCAGCTGGGGAACAGGGGTCACGCAGTATTTT,TRBV28,TRBJ2-3,TRBD1,NA
CASSGIGTHLYEQYF,TGTGCCAGCAGTGGGATCGGGACACACCTCTACGAGCAGTACTTC,TRBV2,TRBJ2-7,NA,NA
CASSADTNTEAFF,TGTGCCAGCAGTGCCGACACAAACACTGAAGCTTTCTTT,TRBV6-4,TRBJ1-1,NA,NA
CASSLITGQDTQYF,TGTGCCAGCAGCTTGATTACGGGGCAGGATACGCAGTATTTT,TRBV5-6,TRBJ2-3,NA,NA
CATSRDKGSDGYTF,TGTGCCACCAGCAGAGATAAGGGAAGCGATGGCTACACCTTC,TRBV15,TRBJ1-2,NA,NA
CASSSGLAGPAYEQYF,TGTGCCAGCAGCTCGGGACTAGCGGGACCAGCCTACGAGCAATACTTC,TRBV11-3,TRBJ2-7,TRBD2,NA
CASSSFGQGRIEQFF,TGTGCCAGCAGCTCCTTCGGACAGGGACGGATTGAGCAGTTCTTC,TRBV7-2,TRBJ2-1,TRBD1,once
CAISESGRVSTDTQYF,TGTGCCATCAGTGAGTCGGGCAGGGTTAGCACAGATACGCAGTATTTT,TRBV10-3,TRBJ2-3,NA,NA
CASSRWAAAGADTQYF,TGTGCCAGCAGTCGCTGGGCCGCGGCGGGCGCAGATACGCAGTATTTT,TRBV11-3,TRBJ2-3,NA,NA
CASSTRGGSASGNTIYF,TGTGCCAGCAGCACGAGGGGGGGATCTGCCTCTGGAAACACCATATATTTT,TRBV7-2,TRBJ1-3,NA,once
CASSYQGGGGLEQYF,TGTGCCAGCAGTTACCAAGGTGGGGGGGGACTGGAGCAGTACTTC,TRBV6-5,TRBJ2-7,TRBD2,few
CATSRAAAGPGNTIYF,TGTGCCACCAGCAGAGCGGCCGCCGGACCTGGAAACACCATATATTTT,TRBV15,TRBJ1-3,NA,NA
CASSFTSSGKGYEQFF,TGTGCCAGCAGTTTCACGTCATCGGGAAAAGGATATGAGCAGTTCTTC,TRBV6-5,TRBJ2-1,NA,NA
CASRQPAGNEQFF,TGTGCCAGCAGACAACCCGCCGGGAATGAGCAGTTCTTC,TRBV5-5,TRBJ2-1,NA,once
CASSLEARGAYSGYTF,TGTGCCAGCAGCTTAGAAGCCAGGGGCGCGTATTCTGGCTACACCTTC,TRBV7-9,TRBJ1-2,NA,NA
CASKTDLSSGNTIYF,TGTGCCAGCAAAACCGACCTGAGCTCTGGAAACACCATATATTTT,TRBV11-2,TRBJ1-3,NA,NA
CASSTGLEDTQYF,TGTGCCAGCAGTACAGGTCTTGAAGATACGCAGTATTTT,TRBV2,TRBJ2-3,NA,NA
CASTRGERRYTF,TGTGCCAGCACTCGGGGGGAAAGGCGCTACACCTTC,TRBV28,TRBJ1-2,NA,NA
CASSSGWKNYGYTF,TGTGCCAGCAGTTCCGGATGGAAAAACTATGGCTACACCTTC,TRBV28,TRBJ1-2,NA,NA
CASSVNPGGIITDTQYF,TGTGCCAGCAGCGTAAATCCGGGGGGGATAATCACAGATACGCAGTATTTT,TRBV9,TRBJ2-3,TRBD2,NA
CASTLTQGRSEKLFF,TGTGCCAGCACTCTCACCCAGGGGAGGAGTGAAAAACTGTTTTTT,TRBV7-9,TRBJ1-4,NA,NA
CASSLRGGGRPPYEQYF,TGTGCCAGCAGCTTAAGAGGAGGCGGCAGGCCTCCCTACGAGCAGTACTTC,TRBV11-3,TRBJ2-7,NA,NA
CASSQLSYEQYF,TGTGCCAGCAGCCAGTTATCATACGAGCAGTACTTC,TRBV14,TRBJ2-7,NA,NA
CASSEGLAVRNEQFF,TGTGCCAGCAGTGAAGGGCTAGCGGTTAGGAATGAGCAGTTCTTC,TRBV6-4,TRBJ2-1,TRBD2,NA
CASSETGANVLTF,TGTGCCAGCAGCGAGACTGGGGCCAACGTCCTGACTTTC,TRBV6-6,TRBJ2-6,NA,NA
CASSPLSLYEQYF,TGTGCCAGCTCACCACTGAGTCTCTACGAGCAGTACTTC,TRBV18,TRBJ2-7,NA,NA
CASSFGQGGGYTF,TGTGCCAGCAGCTTCGGACAGGGAGGCGGCTACACCTTC,TRBV7-2,TRBJ1-2,TRBD1,once
CASSLRAGVESDTQYF,TGTGCCAGCAGCCTAAGGGCGGGAGTGGAGTCAGATACGCAGTATTTT,TRBV7-2,TRBJ2-3,TRBD2,NA
CSVEDTGGSRDEQYF,TGCAGCGTTGAAGATACCGGCGGGAGTCGGGACGAGCAGTACTTC,TRBV29-1,TRBJ2-7,TRBD2,NA
CASSDALGGIQYEQFF,TGTGCCAGCAGTGACGCCCTCGGGGGGATTCAGTATGAGCAGTTCTTC,TRBV6-1,TRBJ2-1,TRBD2,NA
CASSELGGGNEQYF,TGTGCCAGCAGTGAATTAGGGGGCGGAAACGAGCAGTACTTC,TRBV2,TRBJ2-7,TRBD1,NA
CASSTGLAVTDTQYF,TGTGCCAGCAGCACGGGACTAGCGGTCACAGATACGCAGTATTTT,TRBV7-2,TRBJ2-3,TRBD2,NA